Each of the 5 T cell receptor beta chains below was sequenced from the same sample in a study of blood T cell repertoires in COVID-19. This table comes from immunoSEQ multiplex PCR, and its TCRdb copy is limited to in-frame clones, with some not included. This repertoire shows about 26,000 clones, approximately 87% found once; its top ten account for around 7.6%. Sequencing input: peripheral blood. These receptors were collected from a human donor in a cohort sampled during active COVID-19.

This chain links TRBV29-1 with TRBJ1-2; D is undetermined. The germline V gene encodes CDR1 SQVTM and CDR2 ANQGSEA. The CDR3 contains 12 residues. Trimming left V 7 bases short and J 0 bases short, with 9 bases between. CDR3 region: CSAGGTNYGYTF. As DNA, the CDR3 is TGCAGCGCTGGAGGGACTAACTATGGCTACACCTTC.

J is TRBJ2-4 and V is TRBV5-4, with 9 bases lining up with TRBD1. CDR1 is SGHNT and CDR2 is YYREEE in the germline V gene (reference sequence). Trimming at V came to 4 bases and at J to 6 bases, leaving 11 bases not matched to a gene. The CDR3 length is 16 residues. The CDR3 spells CASSADRGQGGNIQYF. The DNA of the CDR3 is TGTGCCAGCAGCGCTGACAGGGGACAGGGTGGAAACATTCAGTACTTC.

The chain combines TRBV5-6 with TRBJ2-5; no clear D gene. The CDR3 loop spans 14 amino acids. V was shortened by 4 bases and J by 3 bases, with 13 bases between the two germline ends. Germline V lookup: CDR1 SGHDT, CDR2 YYEEEE. CDR3 nucleotide sequence: TGTGCCAGCAGCACCCCCGGTCGGGAAGAGACCCAGTACTTC. It is translated as CASSTPGREETQYF.

In the case of this clone: The junction differs from germline at one of its ends, possibly a read error. This chain links TRBV7-9 with TRBJ2-1; TRBD2 agrees at 9 bases. This CDR3 has 14 amino acids. The germline gives CDR1 SEHNR, CDR2 FQNEAQ (reference sequence). The CDR3 bases are TGTGCCAGCAGCCTAGCGGGGAGCGGGAATGAGCAGTTCTTC. It specifies CASSLAGSGNEQFF.

J is TRBJ2-2 and V is TRBV2, with a tentative D call TRBD1 (5 bases). The V and J ends lost 6 bases and 4 bases respectively, with 9 bases between them. The CDR3 has 13 residues. The germline V gene has CDR1 SNHLY and CDR2 FYNNEI. The CDR3, as DNA: TGTGCCAGCAGATCTCAGGGCACCGGGGAGCTGTTTTTT. Residues: CASRSQGTGELFF.